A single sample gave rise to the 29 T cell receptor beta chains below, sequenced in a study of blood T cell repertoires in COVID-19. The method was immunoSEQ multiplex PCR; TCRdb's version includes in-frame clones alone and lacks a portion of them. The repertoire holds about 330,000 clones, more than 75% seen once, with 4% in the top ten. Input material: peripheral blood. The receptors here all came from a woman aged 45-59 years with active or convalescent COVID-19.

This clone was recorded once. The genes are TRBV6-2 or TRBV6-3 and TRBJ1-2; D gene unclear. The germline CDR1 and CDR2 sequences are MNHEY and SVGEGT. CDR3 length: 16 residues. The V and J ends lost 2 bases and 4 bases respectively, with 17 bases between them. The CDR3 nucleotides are TGTGCCAGCAGTTACAATGTGGGCCGCCGGGGCTATGGCTACACCTTC. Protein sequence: CASSYNVGRRGYGYTF.

DNA of the CDR3: TGTGCCAGCAGCGCCGTGCAGGGTGGACAAGAGACCCAGTACTTC. Translating gives CASSAVQGGQETQYF. This sequence joins TRBV5-5 and TRBJ2-5, with D possibly being TRBD1 (5 bases). V was shortened by 4 bases and J by 2 bases, with 15 bases between the two germline ends. CDR1 SGHKS and CDR2 YYEKEE come from the germline V gene (reference sequence). CDR3 length equals 15 residues.

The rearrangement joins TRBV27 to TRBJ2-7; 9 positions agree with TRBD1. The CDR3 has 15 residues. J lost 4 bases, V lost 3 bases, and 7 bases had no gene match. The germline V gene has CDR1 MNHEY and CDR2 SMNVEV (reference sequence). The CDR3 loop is CASSLGGQGRYEQYF. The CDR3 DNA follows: TGTGCCAGCAGTTTGGGGGGACAGGGAAGATACGAGCAGTACTTC.

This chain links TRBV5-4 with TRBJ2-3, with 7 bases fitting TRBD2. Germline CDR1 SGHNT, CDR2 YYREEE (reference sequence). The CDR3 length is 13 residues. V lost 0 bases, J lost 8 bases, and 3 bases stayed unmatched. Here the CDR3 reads CASSLAGRATQYF. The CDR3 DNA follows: TGTGCCAGCAGCTTGGCAGGGAGGGCTACGCAGTATTTT. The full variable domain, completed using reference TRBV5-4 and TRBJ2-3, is ETGVTQSPTHLIKTRGQQVTLRCSSQSGHNTVSWYQQALGQGPQFIFQYYREEENGRGNFPPRFSGLQFPNYSSELNVNALELDDSALYLCASSLAGRATQYFGPGTRLTVL.

This chain's CDR3 is CASRPGTVGSGYTF. The CDR3 nucleotides read TGTGCCAGTAGGCCCGGGACAGTTGGTAGCGGCTACACCTTC. The chain couples TRBV19 to TRBJ1-2; 7 nucleotides align to TRBD1. Germline V CDR1 and CDR2: LNHDA, SQIVND (reference sequence). The CDR3 is 14 residues long. With 6 bases clipped from V and 8 bases from J, the junction kept 12 bases outside the gene matches. Drawing the rest from reference TRBV19 and TRBJ1-2, the complete variable domain is DGGITQSPKYLFRKEGQNVTLSCEQNLNHDAMYWYRQDPGQGLRLIYYSQIVNDFQKGDIAEGYSVSREKKESFPLTVTSAQKNPTAFYLCASRPGTVGSGYTFGSGTRLTVV.

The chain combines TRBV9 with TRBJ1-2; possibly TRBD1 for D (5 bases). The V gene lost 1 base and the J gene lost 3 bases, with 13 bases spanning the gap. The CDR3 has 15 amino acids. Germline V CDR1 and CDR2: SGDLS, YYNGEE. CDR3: CASSVSGKAYYGYTF. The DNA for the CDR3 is TGTGCCAGCAGCGTATCAGGGAAGGCTTACTATGGCTACACCTTC.

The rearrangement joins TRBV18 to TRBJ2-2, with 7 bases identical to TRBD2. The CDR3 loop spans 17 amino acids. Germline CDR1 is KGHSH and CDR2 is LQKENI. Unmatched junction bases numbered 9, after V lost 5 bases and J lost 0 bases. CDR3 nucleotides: TGTGCCAGCTCAGCTTTCACCGGGACTACGAACACCGGGGAGCTGTTTTTT. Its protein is CASSAFTGTTNTGELFF.

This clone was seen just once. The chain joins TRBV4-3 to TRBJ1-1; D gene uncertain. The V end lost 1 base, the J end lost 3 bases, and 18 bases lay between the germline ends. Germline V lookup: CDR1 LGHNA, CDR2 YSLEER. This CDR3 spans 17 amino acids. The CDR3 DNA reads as TGCGCCAGCAGCCAAGTCCCCCCTGGCGGGGAGGACACTGAAGCTTTCTTT. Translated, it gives CASSQVPPGGEDTEAFF.

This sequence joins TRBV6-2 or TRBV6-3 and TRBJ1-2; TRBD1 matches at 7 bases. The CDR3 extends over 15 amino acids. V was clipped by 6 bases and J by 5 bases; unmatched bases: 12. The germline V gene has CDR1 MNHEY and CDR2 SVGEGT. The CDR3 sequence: CASSRSTGSRYGYTF. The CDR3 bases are TGTGCCAGCAGCAGATCGACAGGGAGCAGGTATGGCTACACCTTC.

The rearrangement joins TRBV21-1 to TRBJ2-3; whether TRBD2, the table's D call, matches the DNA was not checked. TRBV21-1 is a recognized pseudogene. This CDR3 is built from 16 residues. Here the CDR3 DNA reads TGTGCCAGCAGCTTTCATAGCGGGAAGAGCACAGATACGCAGTATTTT. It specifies CASSFHSGKSTDTQYF.

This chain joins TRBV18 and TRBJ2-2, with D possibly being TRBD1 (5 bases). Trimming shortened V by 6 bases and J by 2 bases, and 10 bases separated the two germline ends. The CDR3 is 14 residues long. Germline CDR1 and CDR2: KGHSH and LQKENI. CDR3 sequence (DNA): TGTGCCAGCTCTATTGGACACAACACCGGGGAGCTGTTTTTT. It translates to CASSIGHNTGELFF.

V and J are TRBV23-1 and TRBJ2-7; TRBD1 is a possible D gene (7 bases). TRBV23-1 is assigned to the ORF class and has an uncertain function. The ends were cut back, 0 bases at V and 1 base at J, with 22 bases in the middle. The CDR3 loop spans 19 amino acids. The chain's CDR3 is CASSQSVKGGQSSSYEQYF. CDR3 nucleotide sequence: TGCGCCAGCAGTCAATCGGTTAAGGGGGGACAGAGTTCTTCCTACGAGCAGTACTTC.

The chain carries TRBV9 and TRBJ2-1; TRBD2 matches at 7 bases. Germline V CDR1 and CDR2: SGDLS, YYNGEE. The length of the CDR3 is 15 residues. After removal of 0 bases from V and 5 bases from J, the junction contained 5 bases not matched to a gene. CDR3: CASSVDSGAHNEQFF. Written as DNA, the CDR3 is TGTGCCAGCAGCGTAGACAGCGGGGCTCACAATGAGCAGTTCTTC.

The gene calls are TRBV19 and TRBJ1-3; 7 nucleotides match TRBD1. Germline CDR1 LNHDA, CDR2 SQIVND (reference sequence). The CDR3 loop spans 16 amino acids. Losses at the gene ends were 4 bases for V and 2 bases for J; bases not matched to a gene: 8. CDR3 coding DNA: TGTGCCAGTAGTACCAGACAGGGATCCACTGGAAACACCATATATTTT. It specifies CASSTRQGSTGNTIYF. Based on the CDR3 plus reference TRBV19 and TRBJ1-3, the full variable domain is DGGITQSPKYLFRKEGQNVTLSCEQNLNHDAMYWYRQDPGQGLRLIYYSQIVNDFQKGDIAEGYSVSREKKESFPLTVTSAQKNPTAFYLCASSTRQGSTGNTIYFGEGSWLTVV.

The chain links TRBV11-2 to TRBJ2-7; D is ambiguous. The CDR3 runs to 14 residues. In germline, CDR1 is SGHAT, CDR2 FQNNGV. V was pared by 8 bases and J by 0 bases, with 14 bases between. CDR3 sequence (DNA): TGTGCCAGCCGCGAGGATCCGAACTCCTACGAGCAGTACTTC. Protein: CASREDPNSYEQYF.

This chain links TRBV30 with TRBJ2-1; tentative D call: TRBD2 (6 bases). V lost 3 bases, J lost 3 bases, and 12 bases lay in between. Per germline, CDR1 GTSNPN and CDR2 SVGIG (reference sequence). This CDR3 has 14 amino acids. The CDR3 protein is CAWREGIDYNEQFF. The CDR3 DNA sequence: TGTGCCTGGAGGGAGGGGATCGACTACAATGAGCAGTTCTTC.

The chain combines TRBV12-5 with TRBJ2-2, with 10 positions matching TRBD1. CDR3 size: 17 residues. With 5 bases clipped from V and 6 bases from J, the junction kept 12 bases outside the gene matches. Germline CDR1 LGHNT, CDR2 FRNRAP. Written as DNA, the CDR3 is TGTGCTAGTGGTCTACGTACGGGACAGGGGAGAGCCGGGGAGCTGTTTTTT. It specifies CASGLRTGQGRAGELFF.

CDR3 nucleotides: TGTGCCAGCTCACCCTCTTCGGGGGTTTCCTACAATGAGCAGTTCTTC. Translating it yields CASSPSSGVSYNEQFF. The chain uses TRBV18 and TRBJ2-1; tentatively, D is TRBD2 (6 bases). The germline V and J ends were trimmed by 3 bases and 1 base, with 13 bases remaining between them. CDR3 length equals 16 residues. Per germline, CDR1 KGHSH and CDR2 LQKENI.

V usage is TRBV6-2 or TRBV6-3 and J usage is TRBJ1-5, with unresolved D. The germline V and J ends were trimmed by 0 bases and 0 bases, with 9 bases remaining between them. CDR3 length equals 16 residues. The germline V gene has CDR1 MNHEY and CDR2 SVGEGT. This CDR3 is CASSYSSRNSNQPQHF. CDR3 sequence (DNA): TGTGCCAGCAGTTACTCTTCCAGGAATAGCAATCAGCCCCAGCATTTT.

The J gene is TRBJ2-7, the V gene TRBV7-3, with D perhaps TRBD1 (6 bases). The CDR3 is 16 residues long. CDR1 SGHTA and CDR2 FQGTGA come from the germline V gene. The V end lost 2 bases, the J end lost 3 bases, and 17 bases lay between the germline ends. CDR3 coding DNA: TGTGCCAGCAGCTTACAAGGGACATCCGGCGGCTACGAGCAGTACTTC. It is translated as CASSLQGTSGGYEQYF.

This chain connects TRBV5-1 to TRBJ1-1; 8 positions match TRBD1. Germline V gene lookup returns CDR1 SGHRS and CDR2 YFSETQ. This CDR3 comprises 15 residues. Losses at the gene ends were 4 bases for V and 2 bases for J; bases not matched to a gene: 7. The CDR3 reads CASSGLQGGNTEAFF. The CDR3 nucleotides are TGCGCCAGCAGCGGCCTACAGGGGGGAAACACTGAAGCTTTCTTT.

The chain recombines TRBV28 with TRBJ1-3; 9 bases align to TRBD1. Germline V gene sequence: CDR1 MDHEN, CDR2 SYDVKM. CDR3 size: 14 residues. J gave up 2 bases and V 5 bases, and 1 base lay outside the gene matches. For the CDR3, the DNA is TGTGCCAGCAGTCGACAGGGGGCTGGAAACACCATATATTTT. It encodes CASSRQGAGNTIYF.

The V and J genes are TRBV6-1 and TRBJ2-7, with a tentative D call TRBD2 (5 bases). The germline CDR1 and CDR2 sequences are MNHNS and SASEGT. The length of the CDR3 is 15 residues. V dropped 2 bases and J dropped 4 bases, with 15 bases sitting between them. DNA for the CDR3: TGTGCCAGCAGTGAACAGATAGGACTTACTTACGAGCAGTACTTC. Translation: CASSEQIGLTYEQYF.

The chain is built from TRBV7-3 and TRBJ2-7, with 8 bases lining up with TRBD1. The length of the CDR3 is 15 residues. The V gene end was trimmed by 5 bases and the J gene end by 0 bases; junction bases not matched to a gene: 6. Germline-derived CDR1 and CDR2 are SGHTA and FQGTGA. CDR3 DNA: TGTGCCAGCAGCCAAGACAGGGGCAGCTCCTACGAGCAGTACTTC. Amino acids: CASSQDRGSSYEQYF.

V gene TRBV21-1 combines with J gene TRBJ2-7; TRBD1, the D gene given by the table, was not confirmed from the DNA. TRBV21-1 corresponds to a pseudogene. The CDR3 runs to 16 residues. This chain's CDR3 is CASSLDRDRDTYEQYF. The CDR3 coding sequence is TGTGCCAGCAGCTTGGACCGGGACAGGGACACCTACGAGCAGTACTTC.

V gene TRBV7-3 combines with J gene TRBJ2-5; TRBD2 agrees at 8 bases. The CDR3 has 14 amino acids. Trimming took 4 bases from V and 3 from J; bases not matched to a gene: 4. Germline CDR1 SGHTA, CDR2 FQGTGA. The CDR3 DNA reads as TGTGCCAGCAGCTCGGGGGGGCTTAAAGAGACCCAGTACTTC. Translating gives CASSSGGLKETQYF.

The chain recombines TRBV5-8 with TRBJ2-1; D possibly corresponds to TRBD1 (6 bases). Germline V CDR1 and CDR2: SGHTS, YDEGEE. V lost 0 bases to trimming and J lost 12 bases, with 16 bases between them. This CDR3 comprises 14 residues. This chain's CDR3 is CASSLVGDTIGQFF. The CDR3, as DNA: TGTGCCAGCAGCTTGGTAGGGGACACGATTGGGCAGTTCTTC.

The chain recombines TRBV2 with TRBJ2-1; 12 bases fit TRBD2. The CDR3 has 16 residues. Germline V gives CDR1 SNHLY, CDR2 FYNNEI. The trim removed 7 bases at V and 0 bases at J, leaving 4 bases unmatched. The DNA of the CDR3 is TGTGCCAGCAATTTGGGACTAGCGGGCTCCTACAATGAGCAGTTCTTC. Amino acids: CASNLGLAGSYNEQFF.

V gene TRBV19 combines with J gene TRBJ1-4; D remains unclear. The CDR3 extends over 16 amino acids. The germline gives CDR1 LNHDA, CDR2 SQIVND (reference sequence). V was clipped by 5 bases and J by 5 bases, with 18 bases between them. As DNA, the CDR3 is TGTGCCAGTAGTCCGGACTGGAACAGCCCAAATGAAAAACTGTTTTTT. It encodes CASSPDWNSPNEKLFF.